These 3 T cell receptor beta chains came from one sample sequenced in a study of control samples from healthy donors and cancer patients. Produced via immunoSEQ multiplex PCR; TCRdb's table is partial and in-frame only. The table includes about 51,000 clones, under 90% detected once. The sequenced sample was blood. The receptors come from a man between 65 and 80 years old in good health.

The V gene is TRBV29-1, the J gene TRBJ2-7; no reliable D call. V lost 2 bases, J lost 3 bases, and 11 bases lay in between. Germline V gene sequence: CDR1 SQVTM, CDR2 ANQGSEA. The CDR3 extends over 13 amino acids. This CDR3 is CSVEIAPGYEQYF. CDR3 nucleotides: TGCAGCGTTGAAATAGCCCCTGGCTACGAGCAGTACTTC.

The chain couples TRBV11-2 to TRBJ2-1, with no clear D. This CDR3 comprises 11 residues. Germline V gives CDR1 SGHAT, CDR2 FQNNGV. V was pared by 8 bases and J by 9 bases, with 11 bases between. DNA for the CDR3: TGTGCCAGCCGGTTAAATTTTGAGCAGTTCTTC. Protein sequence: CASRLNFEQFF.

This rearrangement joins TRBV6-5 to TRBJ2-7; TRBD2 matches 7 bases. CDR3 length equals 15 residues. CDR1 MNHEY and CDR2 SVGAGI come from the germline V gene. With V trimmed by 6 bases and J by 3 bases, 11 bases remained unmatched. The CDR3 sequence: CASRRSPAGNYEQYF. CDR3 bases: TGTGCCAGCAGGAGATCCCCAGCGGGAAACTACGAGCAGTACTTC.